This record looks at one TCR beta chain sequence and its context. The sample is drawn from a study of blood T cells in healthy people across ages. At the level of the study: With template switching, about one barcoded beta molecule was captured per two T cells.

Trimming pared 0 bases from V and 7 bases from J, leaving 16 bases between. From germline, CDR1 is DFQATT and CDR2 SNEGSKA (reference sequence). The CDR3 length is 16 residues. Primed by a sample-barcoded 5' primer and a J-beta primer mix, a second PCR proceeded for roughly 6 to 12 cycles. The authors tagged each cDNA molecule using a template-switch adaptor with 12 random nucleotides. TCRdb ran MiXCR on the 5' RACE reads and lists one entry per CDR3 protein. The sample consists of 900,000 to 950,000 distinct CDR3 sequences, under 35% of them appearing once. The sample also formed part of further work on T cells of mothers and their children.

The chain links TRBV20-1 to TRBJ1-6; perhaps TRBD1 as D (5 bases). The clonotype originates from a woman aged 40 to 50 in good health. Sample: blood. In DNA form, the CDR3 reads TGCAGTGCTAGAGACCCCTCCCGGGGCCGGAATTCACCCCTCCACTTT. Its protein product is CSARDPSRGRNSPLHF.